A single sample gave rise to the 21 T cell receptor beta chains below, sequenced in a study of shared clonotypes between healthy human individuals. Clones were sequenced by immunoSEQ multiplex PCR, and TCRdb holds only the in-frame ones, with some missing. The profile covers some 2,100,000 clones, with approximately 94% appearing a single time and around 0.13% taken by the ten largest. The sequenced sample consisted of naive CD4+ T cells sorted from blood. Subset described: CD45RA+ positively selected. The source is a man younger than 30 in good health.

The V call is TRBV7-2, the J call TRBJ2-1; no definite D call. Germline loops: CDR1 SGHTA, CDR2 FQGNSA. The length of the CDR3 is 13 residues. V was cut by 0 bases and J by 5 bases, with 5 bases left in between. CDR3 sequence: CASSLALNNEQFF. The CDR3 coding sequence is TGTGCCAGCAGCTTAGCCTTAAACAATGAGCAGTTCTTC.

V gene TRBV4-3 combines with J gene TRBJ1-6; D gene unclear. The CDR3 runs 19 residues. Deletions cut 1 base from V and 0 bases from J, with 16 bases between. CDR1 LGHNA and CDR2 YSLEER come from the germline V gene. The CDR3, as DNA: TGCGCCAGCAGCCAAGTATTCCCCGACGGCAGCTCCTATAATTCACCCCTCCACTTT. Amino acids: CASSQVFPDGSSYNSPLHF.

The rearrangement links TRBV6-5 to TRBJ1-2, with D unclear. The V end lost 0 bases, the J end lost 6 bases, and 17 bases lay between the germline ends. The CDR3 is made up of 16 amino acids. Germline V CDR1 and CDR2: MNHEY, SVGAGI. CDR3 region: CASSYSPGVFVDGYTF. The DNA of the CDR3 is TGTGCCAGCAGTTACTCGCCGGGAGTCTTCGTCGATGGCTACACCTTC.

V usage is TRBV6-1 and J usage is TRBJ1-1, with TRBD1 as a possible D gene (5 bases). The V gene's germline CDR1 is MNHNS and CDR2 SASEGT. Trimming removed 7 bases from V and 2 bases from J, with 14 bases in between. CDR3 length: 14 residues. The CDR3: CASTGTATNTEAFF. DNA for the CDR3: TGTGCCAGCACCGGGACTGCTACTAACACTGAAGCTTTCTTT.

A single count supports this clone. The chain combines TRBV7-9 with TRBJ2-5; the match to TRBD1 covers 7 bases. Per germline, CDR1 SEHNR and CDR2 FQNEAQ (reference sequence). The V gene end was trimmed by 0 bases and the J gene end by 2 bases; junction bases not matched to a gene: 3. This CDR3 region has 15 residues. CDR3 amino acids: CASSLAGTAQETQYF. As DNA, the CDR3 is TGTGCCAGCAGCTTAGCGGGGACAGCACAAGAGACCCAGTACTTC.

The chain joins TRBV6-1 to TRBJ2-1; D may be TRBD2 (5 bases). The CDR3 length is 14 residues. V lost 6 bases to trimming and J lost 4 bases, with 13 bases between them. Germline V CDR1 and CDR2: MNHNS, SASEGT. In nucleotides, the CDR3 is TGTGCCAGCAGCCGGACTTCCCTTTACAATGAGCAGTTCTTC. Encoded protein: CASSRTSLYNEQFF.

The rearrangement joins TRBV6-5 to TRBJ2-4; D is possibly TRBD2 (5 bases). CDR1 is MNHEY, CDR2 SVGAGI, per germline. With 2 bases removed from V and 2 bases from J, the gap between germline ends came to 13 bases. There are 16 residues in the CDR3. The CDR3 nucleotides read TGTGCCAGCAGTTACACGGTGAGCGGATCCAAAAACATTCAGTACTTC. Its translation: CASSYTVSGSKNIQYF.

The table lists this clone with a count of one. The genes are TRBV5-1 and TRBJ2-3; D unclear. Germline-derived CDR1 and CDR2 are SGHRS and YFSETQ. There are 15 residues in the CDR3. V was trimmed by 0 bases and J by 6 bases, leaving 14 bases between them. CDR3 sequence reads: CASSLDGTQVDTQYF. DNA of the CDR3: TGCGCCAGCAGCTTGGACGGCACCCAGGTGGATACGCAGTATTTT.

The V and J genes are TRBV10-1 and TRBJ2-1, with a weak D call TRBD1 (5 bases). The CDR3 has 16 residues. Germline loops: CDR1 WNHNN, CDR2 SYGVQD (reference sequence). V shed 3 bases and J shed 4 bases, with 16 bases lying between them. The CDR3 reads CASSDSRWGQYNEQFF. CDR3 nucleotides: TGCGCCAGCAGTGACTCGAGGTGGGGCCAATACAATGAGCAGTTCTTC.

This chain joins TRBV7-9 and TRBJ2-2; 14 bases match TRBD2. Germline trimming cut 5 bases from V and 0 bases from J; bases unmatched to any gene: 8. The germline V gene has CDR1 SEHNR and CDR2 FQNEAQ (reference sequence). The CDR3 consists of 19 residues. Here the CDR3 reads CASSPGTSGGHSNTGELFF. For the CDR3, the DNA is TGTGCCAGCAGCCCGGGGACTAGCGGGGGCCATTCGAACACCGGGGAGCTGTTTTTT.

This clone appeared a single time. The chain employs TRBV5-1 and TRBJ1-1; D is ambiguous. CDR3 length: 13 residues. The germline gives CDR1 SGHRS, CDR2 YFSETQ. With 7 bases removed from V and 1 base from J, the gap between germline ends came to 11 bases. The CDR3 loop is CASRDQPNTEAFF. The CDR3, as DNA: TGCGCCAGCCGGGATCAGCCGAACACTGAAGCTTTCTTT.

This CDR3 is CASSLGGGIAETQYF. The CDR3 DNA sequence: TGTGCCAGCAGCCTAGGGGGGGGCATAGCAGAGACCCAGTACTTC. This chain links TRBV7-2 with TRBJ2-5, with a tentative D call TRBD2 (7 bases). This CDR3 is 15 amino acids long. Trimming removed 5 bases from V and 4 bases from J, with 17 bases in between. Germline V gene lookup returns CDR1 SGHTA and CDR2 FQGNSA. Based on the CDR3 plus reference TRBV7-2 and TRBJ2-5, the full variable domain is GAGVSQSPSNKVTEKGKDVELRCDPISGHTALYWYRQSLGQGLEFLIYFQGNSAPDKSGLPSDRFSAERTGGSVSTLTIQRTQQEDSAVYLCASSLGGGIAETQYFGPGTRLLVL.

This clone was recorded only once. The V and J genes are TRBV2 and TRBJ1-3; 8 nucleotides line up with TRBD1. J lost 3 bases, V lost 4 bases, and 8 bases had no gene match. CDR1 and CDR2 from the germline V gene are SNHLY and FYNNEI. The CDR3 totals 16 residues. The CDR3: CASSGPGQGGGNTIYF. For the CDR3, the DNA is TGTGCCAGCAGTGGTCCCGGACAGGGCGGTGGAAACACCATATATTTT.

The V gene is TRBV11-3, the J gene TRBJ1-2; D remains ambiguous. Between the trimmed V and J ends, which lost 7 bases and 5 bases, there was a span of 20 bases. Germline CDR1 SGHNT, CDR2 YENEEA. CDR3 length equals 15 residues. CDR3 residues: CASIPYRGGKYGYTF. CDR3 DNA sequence: TGTGCCAGCATTCCTTACCGGGGAGGGAAGTATGGCTACACCTTC. The full variable domain, its missing parts supplied by reference TRBV11-3 and TRBJ1-2, is EAGVVQSPRYKIIEKKQPVAFWCNPISGHNTLYWYLQNLGQGPELLIRYENEEAVDDSQLPKDRFSAERLKGVDSTLKIQPAELGDSAVYLCASIPYRGGKYGYTFGSGTRLTVV.

The chain carries TRBV6-7 and TRBJ1-5; D might be TRBD1 (5 bases). TRBV6-7 falls under the ORF class, with uncertain function. CDR3 length: 14 amino acids. V dropped 6 bases and J dropped 4 bases, with 13 bases sitting between them. CDR3 in DNA: TGTGCCAGCAGGTGCCCCGGGGGTAATCAGCCCCAGCATTTT. This sequence encodes CASRCPGGNQPQHF.

With respect to this clone: Other DNA sequences from this sample encode an identical CDR3 as well. The V and J genes are TRBV7-2 and TRBJ2-5; D possibly corresponds to TRBD2 (5 bases). The germline gives CDR1 SGHTA, CDR2 FQGNSA. The ends were cut back, 1 base at V and 4 bases at J, with 7 bases in the middle. CDR3 length equals 13 residues. The CDR3 here is CASSLVEGETQYF. CDR3 in DNA: TGTGCCAGCAGCTTAGTTGAGGGAGAGACCCAGTACTTC. The entire variable domain, with the rest obtained from reference TRBV7-2 and TRBJ2-5, is as follows: GAGVSQSPSNKVTEKGKDVELRCDPISGHTALYWYRQSLGQGLEFLIYFQGNSAPDKSGLPSDRFSAERTGGSVSTLTIQRTQQEDSAVYLCASSLVEGETQYFGPGTRLLVL.

V usage is TRBV6-5 and J usage is TRBJ2-7; TRBD2 matches 12 bases. The V gene's germline CDR1 is MNHEY and CDR2 SVGAGI. The CDR3 loop spans 15 amino acids. V shed 6 bases and J 9 bases; nucleotides not matched to a gene: 12. The CDR3 nucleotides read TGTGCCAGCAGCCCGCCCGGGACTAGCGGGTTACGGCAGTACTTC. Protein: CASSPPGTSGLRQYF.

This chain joins TRBV10-2 and TRBJ2-7; 10 positions match TRBD2. The germline CDR1 and CDR2 sequences are WSHSY and SAAADI. The CDR3 runs to 15 residues. Losses at the gene ends were 5 bases for V and 1 base for J; bases not matched to a gene: 5. Written as DNA, the CDR3 is TGCGCCAGCAGTAGCGGGAGGGCCGGGTCCTACGAGCAGTACTTC. This sequence encodes CASSSGRAGSYEQYF.

The chain combines TRBV7-9 with TRBJ1-6; D is unclear. The CDR3 consists of 17 residues. Trimming cost V 5 bases and J 1 base, with 15 bases left between them. Per germline, CDR1 SEHNR and CDR2 FQNEAQ (reference sequence). This chain's CDR3 is CASSRGEGRSYNSPLHF. For the CDR3, the DNA is TGTGCCAGCAGCCGCGGAGAGGGCAGGTCCTATAATTCACCCCTCCACTTT.

CDR3 DNA: TGTGCCAGCGGATTCCAAATCGCGTCAGACACCTTC. This codes for CASGFQIASDTF. The V and J genes are TRBV5-4 and TRBJ1-2; D unresolved. The V gene's germline CDR1 is SGHNT and CDR2 YYREEE (reference sequence). The CDR3 consists of 12 residues. The V gene lost 7 bases and the J gene lost 12 bases, with 19 bases spanning the gap. The full variable domain, completed using reference TRBV5-4 and TRBJ1-2, is ETGVTQSPTHLIKTRGQQVTLRCSSQSGHNTVSWYQQALGQGPQFIFQYYREEENGRGNFPPRFSGLQFPNYSSELNVNALELDDSALYLCASGFQIASDTFGSGTRLTVV.

The chain joins TRBV20-1 to TRBJ1-1, with 7 positions matching TRBD1. Germline trimming cut 4 bases from V and 11 bases from J; bases unmatched to any gene: 7. Germline loops: CDR1 DFQATT, CDR2 SNEGSKA (reference sequence). The CDR3 has 11 residues. Here the CDR3 reads CSAILTGEAFF. The CDR3 nucleotides are TGCAGTGCTATTCTCACAGGGGAGGCTTTCTTT.